The 27 T cell receptor beta chains presented below share a single source sample, sequenced in a study of blood T cells in healthy people across ages. It was with a sample-barcoded 5' primer and a J-beta primer mix that a second PCR of roughly 7 to 12 cycles was run. One entry per CDR3 protein, called by TCRdb with MiXCR from the 5' RACE reads. This repertoire shows 1.5 million to 2 million distinct CDR3 sequences, 28% found once; its top ten account for approximately 7.7%. Material for sequencing was blood. The receptors stem from a woman in her 30s in good health.

This sequence joins TRBV29-1 and TRBJ1-2; D is possibly TRBD1 (6 bases). Germline V gives CDR1 SQVTM, CDR2 ANQGSEA. The V end lost 7 bases, the J end lost 0 bases, and 15 bases lay between the germline ends. This CDR3 spans 14 amino acids. CDR3 protein: CSADQTGSNYGYTF. The CDR3 coding sequence is TGCAGCGCTGACCAAACAGGGTCTAACTATGGCTACACCTTC. The variable domain in full, completed from reference TRBV29-1 and TRBJ1-2, reads SAVISQKPSRDICQRGTSLTIQCQVDSQVTMMFWYRQQPGQSLTLIATANQGSEATYESGFVIDKFPISRPNLTFSTLTVSNMSPEDSSIYLCSADQTGSNYGYTFGSGTRLTVV.

This clonotype came up a few times. J is TRBJ2-3 and V is TRBV6-6; D may be TRBD2 (5 bases). The CDR3 runs to 13 residues. Per germline, CDR1 MNHNY and CDR2 SVGAGI (reference sequence). Trimming cost V 6 bases and J 6 bases, with 13 bases left between them. CDR3 sequence (DNA): TGTGCCAGCAGATCCGGCCGGAGGGATACGCAGTATTTT. Its protein product is CASRSGRRDTQYF.

Concerning this clonotype itself: This may be a read error, as it is one base from a much larger clone. This chain joins TRBV7-9 and TRBJ2-5; D perhaps matches TRBD2 (5 bases). Germline V gene data show CDR1 as SEHNR and CDR2 as FQNEAQ (reference sequence). The CDR3 consists of 14 residues. The CDR3, as DNA: TGTGTCAGCAGCCAAACTAGTCCGTTGGGGACCCAGTACTTC. This codes for CVSSQTSPLGTQYF.

The chain links TRBV7-2 to TRBJ1-2; D gene ambiguous. The CDR3 consists of 16 residues. V dropped 2 bases and J dropped 4 bases, with 17 bases sitting between them. Germline-derived CDR1 and CDR2 are SGHTA and FQGNSA. The CDR3 here is CTSSLNSPWQPYGYTF. Written as DNA, the CDR3 is TGTACCAGCAGCTTAAACTCCCCGTGGCAGCCCTATGGCTACACCTTC.

The V gene is TRBV6-2 or TRBV6-3, the J gene TRBJ2-2, with 9 bases identical to TRBD2. The CDR3 sequence is 14 residues long. Germline CDR1 is MNHEY and CDR2 is SVGEGT. The CDR3 DNA reads as TGTGTCACCAGACTAGCGGCGAACACCGGGGAGCTGTTTTTT. Translation: CVTRLAANTGELFF.

This clonotype came up many times. This chain connects TRBV20-1 to TRBJ2-4; D possibly corresponds to TRBD1 (6 bases). V dropped 0 bases and J dropped 2 bases, with 11 bases sitting between them. This CDR3 is built from 15 residues. Per germline, CDR1 DFQATT and CDR2 SNEGSKA (reference sequence). The CDR3 region has the DNA TGCAGTGCTAGAGACCTACAGGGATCCAAAAACATTCAGTACTTC. Translation gives CSARDLQGSKNIQYF.

This clonotype was seen repeatedly, ten times or more. J is TRBJ2-1 and V is TRBV29-1; 7 bases line up with TRBD1. The CDR3 totals 13 residues. Germline V lookup: CDR1 SQVTM, CDR2 ANQGSEA. V lost 3 bases to trimming and J lost 6 bases; unmatched junction nucleotides: 5. As DNA, the CDR3 is TGCAGCGTTGACCCGACAGGGTTCAATGAGCAGTTCTTC. This gives the protein CSVDPTGFNEQFF.

The chain combines TRBV20-1 with TRBJ2-7, with 7 bases that match TRBD2. Unmatched junction bases numbered 10, after V lost 2 bases and J lost 3 bases. In germline, CDR1 is DFQATT, CDR2 SNEGSKA (reference sequence). The CDR3 consists of 15 residues. CDR3 residues: CSARMRVAGHYEQYF. The CDR3 nucleotides are TGCAGTGCTAGAATGAGGGTAGCGGGCCACTACGAGCAGTACTTC.

The chain links TRBV6-1 to TRBJ2-7; D perhaps matches TRBD2 (5 bases). This CDR3 comprises 13 residues. The V gene's germline CDR1 is MNHNS and CDR2 SASEGT. V was pared by 2 bases and J by 4 bases, with 9 bases between. This chain's CDR3 is CASSERRGYEQYF. The CDR3 bases are TGTGCCAGCAGTGAACGTCGGGGATACGAGCAGTACTTC.

The CDR3 coding sequence is TGTGCCACCAGTGATTCAACAGTCGACACAGATACGCAGTATTTT. Protein: CATSDSTVDTDTQYF. V gene TRBV24-1 combines with J gene TRBJ2-3; D uncertain. Trimming removed 2 bases at V and 2 bases at J, with 10 bases between. The germline gives CDR1 KGHDR, CDR2 SFDVKD. CDR3 length equals 15 residues.

In its sample, this clonotype was seen a few times. The chain uses TRBV6-5 and TRBJ1-1; possibly TRBD1 for D (6 bases). V was clipped by 5 bases and J by 4 bases, with 11 bases between them. Germline CDR1 and CDR2: MNHEY and SVGAGI. The CDR3 extends over 13 amino acids. The CDR3 here is CASSHREGTEAFF. The CDR3 nucleotides read TGTGCCAGCAGTCACAGGGAGGGCACTGAAGCTTTCTTT.

The chain employs TRBV5-1 and TRBJ2-2; D may be TRBD1 (5 bases). Germline CDR1 and CDR2: SGHRS and YFSETQ. V lost 4 bases to trimming and J lost 0 bases, with 10 bases between them. The CDR3 consists of 15 residues. This chain's CDR3 is CASSADIANTGELFF. The DNA of the CDR3 is TGCGCCAGCAGCGCGGACATAGCGAACACCGGGGAGCTGTTTTTT. The full variable domain, in which reference TRBV5-1 and TRBJ2-2 provide the parts outside the CDR3, is KAGVTQTPRYLIKTRGQQVTLSCSPISGHRSVSWYQQTPGQGLQFLFEYFSETQRNKGNFPGRFSGRQFSNSRSEMNVSTLELGDSALYLCASSADIANTGELFFGEGSRLTVL.

The chain employs TRBV2 and TRBJ2-4, with 8 nucleotides matching TRBD2. The CDR3 has 16 residues. CDR1 is SNHLY and CDR2 is FYNNEI in the germline V gene. V gave up 4 bases and J gave up 13 bases; unmatched junction bases: 18. Here the CDR3 reads CASSGPSGRMRNEQYF. In DNA form, the CDR3 reads TGTGCCAGCAGTGGTCCCAGCGGGAGAATGAGGAATGAGCAGTACTTC.

This clonotype showed up just a few times. V usage is TRBV4-3 and J usage is TRBJ1-2, with 11 bases lining up with TRBD1. In germline, CDR1 is LGHNA, CDR2 YSLEER. The CDR3 sequence is 17 residues long. The V segment lost 0 bases and the J segment 7 bases; nucleotides outside the gene matches: 10. CDR3 sequence: CASSQEPEGQGGFGYTF. The CDR3 bases are TGCGCCAGCAGCCAAGAGCCGGAGGGACAGGGGGGTTTTGGCTACACCTTC.

The V call is TRBV7-8, the J call TRBJ2-1, with TRBD2 as a possible D gene (6 bases). CDR3 length equals 14 residues. The V gene's germline CDR1 is SGHVS and CDR2 FQNEAQ. V gave up 5 bases and J gave up 6 bases, with 14 bases separating them. CDR3 sequence (DNA): TGTGCCAGCAGCCCGCGACTAGATCCCAATGAGCAGTTCTTC. This sequence encodes CASSPRLDPNEQFF.

Note on this clonotype: The junction shows a germline mismatch at one end, possibly a read error. The genes are TRBV6-6 and TRBJ2-7; 7 nucleotides match TRBD1. Germline V CDR1 and CDR2: MNHNY, SVGAGI (reference sequence). The CDR3 runs 12 residues. The chain's CDR3 is CASRTGPYGQYF. In nucleotides, the CDR3 is TGTGCCAGCAGGACAGGGCCCTACGGGCAGTACTTC.

In this sample, this clonotype turned up many times. The rearrangement joins TRBV10-3 to TRBJ1-5, with 10 bases fitting TRBD1. Germline CDR1 ENHRY, CDR2 SYGVKD. The CDR3 is made up of 13 amino acids. Trimming took 7 bases from V and 6 from J; bases not matched to a gene: 3. The CDR3 DNA reads TGTGCCATCATGCGGGACAGGGGTCAGCCCCAGCATTTT. This translates into CAIMRDRGQPQHF.

Only a few counts were recorded for this clonotype. This chain joins TRBV7-2 and TRBJ2-1, with TRBD2 identical over 8 bases. CDR1 is SGHTA and CDR2 is FQGNSA in the germline V gene. The trim removed 1 base at V and 7 bases at J, leaving 12 bases unmatched. The CDR3 covers 17 residues. The CDR3 bases are TGTGCCAGCAGCTTAGTAGCCACTAGCGGAGGGGGGAATGAGCAGTTCTTC. Translated: CASSLVATSGGGNEQFF.

V is TRBV7-2 and J is TRBJ1-3; D possibly corresponds to TRBD1 (5 bases). The CDR3 consists of 18 residues. V lost 0 bases and J 0 bases, leaving 15 bases between the germline ends. The germline CDR1 and CDR2 sequences are SGHTA and FQGNSA. CDR3 sequence (DNA): TGTGCCAGCAGCTTAGCCGGGGCAAGGCGGTCCTCTGGAAACACCATATATTTT. Its translation is CASSLAGARRSSGNTIYF.

This clonotype was recorded a few times. This chain uses TRBV12-3 or TRBV12-4 with TRBJ1-1; no definite D call. Deletions cut 2 bases from V and 5 bases from J, with 9 bases between. The CDR3 runs 13 residues. In nucleotides, the CDR3 is TGTGCCAGCAGTTTACGGAGGGAGACTGAAGCTTTCTTT. It specifies CASSLRRETEAFF.

The chain recombines TRBV7-2 with TRBJ2-7; 7 bases are a match to TRBD2. The CDR3 length is 14 residues. With 3 bases clipped from V and 7 bases from J, the junction kept 9 bases outside the gene matches. Germline loops: CDR1 SGHTA, CDR2 FQGNSA. CDR3 loop: CASSLPAGVGEQYF. Here the CDR3 DNA reads TGTGCCAGCAGCTTGCCCGCGGGAGTGGGGGAGCAGTACTTC. Complete variable domain (other parts from reference TRBV7-2 and TRBJ2-7): GAGVSQSPSNKVTEKGKDVELRCDPISGHTALYWYRQSLGQGLEFLIYFQGNSAPDKSGLPSDRFSAERTGGSVSTLTIQRTQQEDSAVYLCASSLPAGVGEQYFGPGTRLTVT.

The V call is TRBV12-3 or TRBV12-4, the J call TRBJ1-2; D possibly corresponds to TRBD1 (5 bases). Trimming left V 3 bases short and J 7 bases short, with 15 bases between. The CDR3 loop spans 14 amino acids. The CDR3 protein is CASSFQAGVFGYTF. The CDR3 DNA is TGTGCCAGCAGTTTTCAGGCGGGGGTATTTGGCTACACCTTC.

The chain joins TRBV20-1 to TRBJ2-1, with D perhaps matching TRBD2 (6 bases). The CDR3 totals 17 residues. Trimming removed 3 bases from V and 6 bases from J, with 24 bases in between. The V gene's germline CDR1 is DFQATT and CDR2 SNEGSKA (reference sequence). In DNA, the CDR3 is TGCAGTGCTAGGACCCGGGTTAGGCAGCTAGCGTCCAATGAGCAGTTCTTC. Amino acids: CSARTRVRQLASNEQFF.

This clonotype has at least ten counts. An end of the junction differs from the germline gene, which may be a read error. The CDR3: CASGRQGSYEQYF. The CDR3 coding sequence is TGTGCCAGCGGTAGACAGGGCTCCTACGAGCAGTACTTC. The V and J genes are TRBV5-1 and TRBJ2-7; 7 bases line up with TRBD1. The CDR3 totals 13 residues. Germline lookup yields CDR1 SGHRS and CDR2 YFSETQ.

This chain connects TRBV5-6 to TRBJ1-2; 7 bases map to TRBD1. The V gene's germline CDR1 is SGHDT and CDR2 YYEEEE. J was trimmed by 4 bases and V by 2 bases; bases with no gene match: 14. This CDR3 is 17 amino acids long. CDR3 bases: TGTGCCAGCAGCTTTTCGCCGCGACAGGGTTTTGGCTATGGCTACACCTTC. Amino acid sequence: CASSFSPRQGFGYGYTF.

This clonotype turned up a few times. The rearrangement joins TRBV7-2 to TRBJ2-3; TRBD2 might be the D (7 bases). V lost 5 bases and J 2 bases, leaving 17 bases between the germline ends. Germline lookup yields CDR1 SGHTA and CDR2 FQGNSA. The CDR3 sequence is 16 residues long. The CDR3 DNA follows: TGTGCCAGCAGCCCGGGGGGCTTTACCATCACAGATACGCAGTATTTT. Encoded protein: CASSPGGFTITDTQYF.

This rearrangement joins TRBV5-1 to TRBJ1-2; D may be TRBD1 (5 bases). Trimming cost V 2 bases and J 0 bases, with 17 bases left between them. This CDR3 is 17 amino acids long. The germline CDR1 and CDR2 sequences are SGHRS and YFSETQ. The CDR3 sequence: CASSLFGDGITNYGYTF. The CDR3 DNA is TGCGCCAGCAGCTTATTTGGGGACGGCATAACTAACTATGGCTACACCTTC. The full variable domain, completed using reference TRBV5-1 and TRBJ1-2, is KAGVTQTPRYLIKTRGQQVTLSCSPISGHRSVSWYQQTPGQGLQFLFEYFSETQRNKGNFPGRFSGRQFSNSRSEMNVSTLELGDSALYLCASSLFGDGITNYGYTFGSGTRLTVV.